The 16 T cell receptor beta chains below were found in one sample sequenced in a study of T cell responses to AZD1222 COVID-19 vaccine. The method was immunoSEQ multiplex PCR; TCRdb's version includes in-frame clones alone and lacks a portion of them. This sample carries tens of thousands of clones, around 84% of them seen once, and the ten largest clones take roughly a fifth. Sequencing used peripheral blood, obtained on day 0 of AZD1222 vaccination. The receptors shown here come from an adult in good health.

The V gene is TRBV5-1, the J gene TRBJ1-3, with D possibly TRBD1 on 5 matching bases. CDR3 length: 13 amino acids. V was trimmed by 0 bases and J by 7 bases, leaving 8 bases between them. CDR1 is SGHRS, CDR2 YFSETQ, per germline. DNA of the CDR3: TGCGCCAGCAGCTTGGGAGGGGACAACACCATATATTTT. Encoded protein: CASSLGGDNTIYF.

This chain uses TRBV24-1 with TRBJ2-7; tentatively, D is TRBD1 (5 bases). V was shortened by 3 bases and J by 6 bases, with 8 bases between the two germline ends. Germline-derived CDR1 and CDR2 are KGHDR and SFDVKD. The CDR3 has 12 residues. CDR3 amino acids: CATSDADSEQYF. DNA of the CDR3: TGTGCCACCAGTGATGCCGACAGCGAGCAGTACTTC.

The chain carries TRBV28 and TRBJ2-5, with D perhaps assigned TRBD1 or TRBD2 (5 bases each). The CDR3 is 13 amino acids. Looked up from germline, CDR1 is MDHEN and CDR2 is SYDVKM. The V end lost 5 bases, the J end lost 4 bases, and 11 bases lay between the germline ends. The chain's CDR3 is CASSPGTPETQYF. DNA for the CDR3: TGTGCCAGCAGTCCTGGGACCCCAGAGACCCAGTACTTC.

V usage is TRBV3-1 (or the pseudogene TRBV3-2) and J usage is TRBJ2-3, with D perhaps matching TRBD1 (5 bases). Trimming shortened V by 4 bases and J by 5 bases, and 10 bases separated the two germline ends. Per the germline V gene, CDR1 is LGHDT and CDR2 is YNNKEL (reference sequence). This CDR3 comprises 13 residues. This CDR3 reads CASSPGLGDTQYF. The DNA of the CDR3 is TGTGCCAGCAGCCCAGGGCTAGGAGATACGCAGTATTTT.

Comment on this clone: The junction departs from germline at one end; a sequencing error may be responsible. The chain employs TRBV6-1 and TRBJ1-5, with D tentatively TRBD1 (6 bases). Germline-derived CDR1 and CDR2 are MNHNS and SASEGT. The CDR3 consists of 14 residues. The CDR3 DNA reads TGTGCCAGCTGTGACGGAGGGGGGTATCAGCCCCAGCATTTT. Translated: CASCDGGGYQPQHF.

The rearrangement uses TRBV5-1 and TRBJ1-3; 7 positions agree with TRBD1. The CDR3 is made up of 16 amino acids. V was clipped by 4 bases and J by 4 bases; unmatched bases: 11. CDR1 SGHRS and CDR2 YFSETQ come from the germline V gene. The CDR3 here is CASSASYPGQGNTIYF. Written as DNA, the CDR3 is TGCGCCAGCAGCGCTTCCTATCCGGGACAGGGAAACACCATATATTTT.

The chain couples TRBV27 to TRBJ1-6; D is ambiguous. The CDR3 runs to 16 residues. Per germline, CDR1 MNHEY and CDR2 SMNVEV (reference sequence). V lost 3 bases, J lost 0 bases, and 9 bases lay in between. The CDR3 sequence: CASSLEPSSYNSPLHF. DNA of the CDR3: TGTGCCAGCAGTTTGGAGCCGAGCTCCTATAATTCACCCCTCCACTTT.

This chain uses TRBV5-4 with TRBJ1-1; TRBD1 is a possible D gene (5 bases). The V gene's germline CDR1 is SGHNT and CDR2 YYREEE (reference sequence). V dropped 3 bases and J dropped 6 bases, with 9 bases sitting between them. The CDR3 has 12 residues. Written as DNA, the CDR3 is TGTGCCAGCAGCTCGTTGACAGCTGAAGCTTTCTTT. Protein product: CASSSLTAEAFF.

The chain has TRBV7-2 and TRBJ1-2; perhaps TRBD1 as D (6 bases). Germline V CDR1 and CDR2: SGHTA, FQGNSA. The CDR3 consists of 13 residues. V dropped 5 bases and J dropped 6 bases, with 13 bases sitting between them. CDR3 in DNA: TGTGCCAGCAGCCCCCAGGGGTGGAATGGCTACACCTTC. Amino acid sequence: CASSPQGWNGYTF.

V usage is TRBV5-1 and J usage is TRBJ2-3; D perhaps matches TRBD2 (5 bases). V was pared by 0 bases and J by 4 bases, with 9 bases between. This CDR3 spans 14 amino acids. Germline-derived CDR1 and CDR2 are SGHRS and YFSETQ. The CDR3 region has the DNA TGCGCCAGCAGCTTGGAGTGGGGAGCAGATACGCAGTATTTT. Protein product: CASSLEWGADTQYF.

J is TRBJ1-5 and V is TRBV2; the match to TRBD1 covers 9 bases. Per germline, CDR1 SNHLY and CDR2 FYNNEI. V was pared by 6 bases and J by 7 bases, with 7 bases of the junction left unmatched. This CDR3 region has 14 residues. Here the CDR3 reads CASSLTGGRQPQHF. The CDR3 bases are TGTGCCAGCAGCCTCACAGGGGGCAGGCAGCCCCAGCATTTT.

This sequence joins TRBV5-1 and TRBJ1-1; perhaps TRBD1 as D (5 bases). The CDR3 is 14 residues long. Germline lookup yields CDR1 SGHRS and CDR2 YFSETQ. V dropped 6 bases and J dropped 1 base, with 13 bases sitting between them. CDR3 bases: TGCGCCAGCACCTCGGGACTGACGAACACTGAAGCTTTCTTT. Translated, it gives CASTSGLTNTEAFF.

The genes are TRBV19 and TRBJ1-6; D might be TRBD1 (5 bases). V gave up 7 bases and J gave up 2 bases, with 9 bases separating them. The CDR3 runs 14 residues. Germline lookup yields CDR1 LNHDA and CDR2 SQIVND (reference sequence). DNA of the CDR3: TGTGCCAGTAATGGAGGGGCCTATAATTCACCCCTCCACTTT. It translates to CASNGGAYNSPLHF.

This chain connects TRBV25-1 to TRBJ2-3; perhaps TRBD2 as D (5 bases). Germline-derived CDR1 and CDR2 are MGHDK and SYGVNS. The V gene lost 7 bases and the J gene lost 5 bases, with 19 bases spanning the gap. This CDR3 has 15 amino acids. The CDR3 region has the DNA TGTGCCAGCAACGACGGACTGGAGCGAAGAGATACGCAGTATTTT. It codes for CASNDGLERRDTQYF.

This clone turned up a few times. The chain couples TRBV19 to TRBJ1-2, with TRBD1 identical over 9 bases. The CDR3 length is 15 residues. CDR1 and CDR2 from the germline V gene are LNHDA and SQIVND (reference sequence). V shed 7 bases and J 7 bases; nucleotides not matched to a gene: 13. The chain's CDR3 is CASTASDRGKAGYTF. For the CDR3, the DNA is TGTGCCAGTACCGCCTCGGACAGGGGAAAGGCTGGCTACACCTTC.

The genes are TRBV5-1 and TRBJ2-3; 7 positions agree with TRBD1. This CDR3 has 15 residues. Germline CDR1 reads SGHRS; CDR2 reads YFSETQ. V shed 0 bases, J shed 4 bases, and the junction held 5 bases outside the gene matches. CDR3 amino acids: CASSLVGQMSDTQYF. DNA of the CDR3: TGCGCCAGCAGCTTGGTGGGACAGATGTCAGATACGCAGTATTTT.